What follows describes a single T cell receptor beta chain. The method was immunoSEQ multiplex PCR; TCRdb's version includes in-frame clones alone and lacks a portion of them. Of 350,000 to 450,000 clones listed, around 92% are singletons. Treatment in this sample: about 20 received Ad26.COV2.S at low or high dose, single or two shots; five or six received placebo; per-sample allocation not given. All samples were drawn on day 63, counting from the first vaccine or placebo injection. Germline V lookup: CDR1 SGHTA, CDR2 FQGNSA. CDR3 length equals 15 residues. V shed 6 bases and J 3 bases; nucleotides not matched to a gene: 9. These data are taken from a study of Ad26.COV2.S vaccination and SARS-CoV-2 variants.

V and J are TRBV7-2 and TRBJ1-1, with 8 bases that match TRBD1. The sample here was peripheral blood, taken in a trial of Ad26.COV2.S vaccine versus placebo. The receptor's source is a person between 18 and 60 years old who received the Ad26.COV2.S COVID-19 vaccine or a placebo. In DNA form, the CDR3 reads TGTGCCAGCAGACGAGACAGGGGTCTACACACTGAAGCTTTCTTT. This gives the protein CASRRDRGLHTEAFF. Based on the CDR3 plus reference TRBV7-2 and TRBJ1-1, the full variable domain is GAGVSQSPSNKVTEKGKDVELRCDPISGHTALYWYRQSLGQGLEFLIYFQGNSAPDKSGLPSDRFSAERTGGSVSTLTIQRTQQEDSAVYLCASRRDRGLHTEAFFGQGTRLTVV.